The next 23 T cell receptor beta chains were all read from a single sample in a study of vaccination and CD4 T cells after COVID-19. For these receptors, no antigen is known. Cultured CD4+ T cell DNA was sequenced using the Oncomine TCR Beta short-read assay. TCRdb reanalysed the PCR reads using MiXCR and keeps one entry per CDR3 protein. Among 20,000 to 25,000 distinct CDR3 sequences listed, about 64% were seen once. Treatment meaning: approximately 9-day PBMC culture with coronavirus spike peptide pools or control peptides (ViraFEST assay). The specimen comprised CD4+ T cells from blood, cultured in vitro, sampled after SARS-CoV-2 vaccination. These receptors all come from a human donor who received a COVID-19 vaccine.

The V call is TRBV12-3 or TRBV12-4, the J call TRBJ1-6; D perhaps matches TRBD1 (6 bases). This CDR3 comprises 15 residues. V lost 6 bases to trimming and J lost 8 bases, with 17 bases between them. CDR3 residues: CASRSDRRPYSPLHF. CDR3 coding DNA: TGTGCCAGCAGATCCGACAGGCGTCCTTATTCACCCCTCCACTTT.

V and J are TRBV19 and TRBJ1-1, with D possibly TRBD1 on 6 matching bases. V shed 10 bases and J shed 3 bases, with 15 bases lying between them. The CDR3 has 13 amino acids. Per germline, CDR1 LNHDA and CDR2 SQIVND (reference sequence). The CDR3 spells CATRGLSDTEAFF. The CDR3 nucleotides read TGTGCCACCCGGGGGCTCTCGGACACTGAAGCTTTCTTT. The full variable domain, in which reference TRBV19 and TRBJ1-1 provide the parts outside the CDR3, is DGGITQSPKYLFRKEGQNVTLSCEQNLNHDAMYWYRQDPGQGLRLIYYSQIVNDFQKGDIAEGYSVSREKKESFPLTVTSAQKNPTAFYLCATRGLSDTEAFFGQGTRLTVV.

This chain joins TRBV24-1 and TRBJ2-2; TRBD1 matches at 11 bases. Germline-derived CDR1 and CDR2 are KGHDR and SFDVKD. V was pared by 1 base and J by 5 bases, with 5 bases of the junction left unmatched. The length of the CDR3 is 17 residues. The CDR3 region has the DNA TGTGCCACCAGTGATTTAGGGACAGGGGGGGGAACCGGGGAGCTGTTTTTT. Translated, it gives CATSDLGTGGGTGELFF.

The chain recombines TRBV19 with TRBJ1-2, with 7 bases fitting TRBD1. Germline assignment: CDR1 LNHDA and CDR2 SQIVND (reference sequence). This CDR3 is 12 amino acids long. The V segment lost 5 bases and the J segment 8 bases; nucleotides outside the gene matches: 5. In DNA, the CDR3 is TGTGCCAGTAGTTCAGGGGGAATCGGCTACACCTTC. Protein: CASSSGGIGYTF.

This clonotype was seen a single time. This rearrangement joins TRBV12-3 or TRBV12-4 to TRBJ2-3; a possible D gene is TRBD2 (5 bases). The CDR3 spans 13 residues. V was cut by 7 bases and J by 1 base, with 9 bases left in between. In DNA form, the CDR3 reads TGTGCCAGCACTGGAGGCGGCACAGATACGCAGTATTTT. Protein product: CASTGGGTDTQYF.

The V gene is TRBV11-1, the J gene TRBJ2-5, with 9 bases matching TRBD1. In germline, CDR1 is SGHAT, CDR2 FQDESV (reference sequence). The CDR3 has 16 amino acids. V lost 5 bases to trimming and J lost 8 bases; unmatched junction nucleotides: 15. DNA of the CDR3: TGTGCCAGCAGCCGAGCTTCCGGGACAGGGAGGGGAACCCAGTACTTC. Its translation: CASSRASGTGRGTQYF. The whole variable domain, filled in from reference TRBV11-1 and TRBJ2-5, reads EAEVAQSPRYKITEKSQAVAFWCDPISGHATLYWYRQILGQGPELLVQFQDESVVDDSQLPKDRFSAERLKGVDSTLKIQPAELGDSAMYLCASSRASGTGRGTQYFGPGTRLLVL.

The chain is built from TRBV6-1 and TRBJ1-2, with D perhaps TRBD1 (6 bases). The CDR3 length is 16 residues. CDR1 MNHNS and CDR2 SASEGT come from the germline V gene. Trimming stripped 6 bases from V and 0 bases from J, with 17 bases between. Written as DNA, the CDR3 is TGTGCCAGCAGCTCTGGACAGACAATGGCTAACTATGGCTACACCTTC. Translated: CASSSGQTMANYGYTF.

The chain carries TRBV7-9 and TRBJ2-2; TRBD1 agrees at 7 bases. Losses at the gene ends were 3 bases for V and 2 bases for J; bases not matched to a gene: 6. Germline V gene sequence: CDR1 SEHNR, CDR2 FQNEAQ (reference sequence). The CDR3 has 16 residues. Here the CDR3 reads CASSFTTGFNTGELFF. The CDR3 nucleotides are TGTGCCAGCAGCTTCACGACAGGGTTCAACACCGGGGAGCTGTTTTTT.

The gene calls are TRBV6-1 and TRBJ1-6; no reliable D call. The V and J ends lost 6 bases and 6 bases respectively, with 9 bases between them. The CDR3 runs to 13 residues. CDR1 is MNHNS and CDR2 is SASEGT in the germline V gene. The CDR3 protein is CASSPNLNSPLHF. In nucleotides, the CDR3 is TGTGCCAGCAGCCCCAACCTTAATTCACCCCTCCACTTT.

The chain has TRBV7-2 and TRBJ1-5; TRBD1 might be the D (5 bases). V dropped 6 bases and J dropped 0 bases, with 18 bases sitting between them. The CDR3 length is 17 residues. The germline V gene has CDR1 SGHTA and CDR2 FQGNSA. This CDR3 is CASSLRQGLFSNQPQHF. Written as DNA, the CDR3 is TGTGCCAGCAGTCTTAGGCAGGGACTCTTTAGCAATCAGCCCCAGCATTTT.

This CDR3 is CAWSVLGGANEQFF. CDR3 nucleotides: TGTGCCTGGAGTGTACTTGGGGGGGCGAATGAGCAGTTCTTC. V is TRBV30 and J is TRBJ2-1; D possibly corresponds to TRBD2 (7 bases). CDR1 is GTSNPN and CDR2 is SVGIG in the germline V gene (reference sequence). Between the trimmed V and J ends, which lost 0 bases and 7 bases, there was a span of 13 bases. The CDR3 sequence is 14 residues long.

On this clonotype itself: A read error may account for a junction end that differs from germline. The chain recombines TRBV4-1 with TRBJ1-1, with D perhaps TRBD1 (6 bases). The CDR3 is 17 amino acids. Germline V CDR1 and CDR2: MGHRA, YSYEKL. The CDR3 coding sequence is TGCGCCAGCAGCCAAGCTCCCCGACAGGATGATAACAATGAAGCTTTCTTT. This encodes CASSQAPRQDDNNEAFF.

This clonotype turned up a few times. J is TRBJ2-5 and V is TRBV11-1; D unresolved. This CDR3 contains 14 residues. The ends were cut back, 5 bases at V and 0 bases at J, with 10 bases in the middle. Germline values: CDR1 SGHAT, CDR2 FQDESV (reference sequence). CDR3 in amino acids: CASSPSRNQETQYF. The DNA for the CDR3 is TGTGCCAGCAGCCCAAGTAGGAACCAAGAGACCCAGTACTTC. Full variable domain (remainder filled in from reference TRBV11-1 and TRBJ2-5): EAEVAQSPRYKITEKSQAVAFWCDPISGHATLYWYRQILGQGPELLVQFQDESVVDDSQLPKDRFSAERLKGVDSTLKIQPAELGDSAMYLCASSPSRNQETQYFGPGTRLLVL.

The chain couples TRBV24-1 to TRBJ2-3, with TRBD1 identical over 11 bases. Germline loops: CDR1 KGHDR, CDR2 SFDVKD. The CDR3 runs 17 residues. Unmatched junction bases numbered 7, after V lost 1 base and J lost 5 bases. The DNA of the CDR3 is TGTGCCACCAGTGATTTAGGGGGGACAGGGGGTGGAGATACGCAGTATTTT. The encoded protein is CATSDLGGTGGGDTQYF.

This chain joins TRBV30 and TRBJ2-7, with 11 bases aligning to TRBD2. The CDR3 covers 15 residues. Germline CDR1 and CDR2: GTSNPN and SVGIG (reference sequence). V was clipped by 2 bases and J by 2 bases; unmatched bases: 5. DNA of the CDR3: TGTGCCTGGAGTTGGAATAGCGGGGGGGCCTACGAGCAGTACTTC. As protein: CAWSWNSGGAYEQYF.

The rearrangement uses TRBV5-1 and TRBJ2-1, with 13 bases matching TRBD2. The CDR3 totals 15 residues. Germline CDR1 reads SGHRS; CDR2 reads YFSETQ. V dropped 4 bases and J dropped 8; count of bases not matched to a gene: 6. This chain's CDR3 is CASSTGTSGVDEQFF. CDR3 DNA: TGCGCCAGCAGCACGGGGACTAGCGGGGTCGATGAGCAGTTCTTC.

The genes are TRBV7-6 and TRBJ2-3; 9 bases agree with TRBD1. Per the germline V gene, CDR1 is SGHVS and CDR2 is FNYEAQ. V was pared by 1 base and J by 2 bases, with 4 bases of the junction left unmatched. This CDR3 comprises 16 residues. The DNA of the CDR3 is TGTGCCAGCAGCTTAGGGGGACAGGGATTCACAGATACGCAGTATTTT. Its protein product is CASSLGGQGFTDTQYF.

V is TRBV7-3 and J is TRBJ1-5; TRBD1 aligns across 7 bases. Trimming removed 5 bases from V and 4 bases from J; junction bases left unmatched: 2. The CDR3 contains 13 residues. Per germline, CDR1 SGHTA and CDR2 FQGTGA. DNA of the CDR3: TGTGCCAGCAGCCTGACAGGGAATCAGCCCCAGCATTTT. It specifies CASSLTGNQPQHF.

The CDR3 DNA follows: TGTGCCACCAGTCACATTGGTGAGAATCAGCCCCAGCATTTT. Translating gives CATSHIGENQPQHF. The genes are TRBV24-1 and TRBJ1-5; D not resolved. Germline CDR1 KGHDR, CDR2 SFDVKD. Deletions cut 6 bases from V and 4 bases from J, with 12 bases between. The CDR3 loop spans 14 amino acids.

V and J are TRBV10-3 and TRBJ1-5; D not certain. The V end lost 6 bases, the J end lost 5 bases, and 14 bases lay between the germline ends. The germline V gene encodes CDR1 ENHRY and CDR2 SYGVKD. The CDR3 spans 14 residues. The CDR3 coding sequence is TGTGCCATCAGCGAACGGACCCAGGATCAGCCCCAGCATTTT. Translation: CAISERTQDQPQHF.

The gene calls are TRBV6-1 and TRBJ1-1; D call uncertain. Trimming left V 6 bases short and J 6 bases short, with 17 bases between. There are 14 residues in the CDR3. Germline CDR1 reads MNHNS; CDR2 reads SASEGT. This CDR3 reads CASRRTRTAAEAFF. CDR3 nucleotides: TGTGCCAGCAGGCGGACTCGAACGGCGGCTGAAGCTTTCTTT.

The rearrangement links TRBV24-1 to TRBJ2-1; the D gene is possibly TRBD2 (5 bases). There are 12 residues in the CDR3. Germline CDR1 and CDR2: KGHDR and SFDVKD. Trimming removed 5 bases from V and 5 bases from J, with 6 bases in between. The CDR3, as DNA: TGTGCCACCAGTGGAGCGGACAATGAGCAGTTCTTC. It specifies CATSGADNEQFF.

The CDR3 protein is CASSLAYRGLGYEQYF. Written as DNA, the CDR3 is TGTGCCAGCAGCTTAGCGTACAGGGGGCTCGGCTACGAGCAGTACTTC. The J gene is TRBJ2-7, the V gene TRBV7-2; 9 nucleotides match TRBD1. The CDR3 runs 16 residues. CDR1 SGHTA and CDR2 FQGNSA come from the germline V gene. The J segment lost 3 bases and the V segment lost 0 bases, leaving 6 bases of the junction unmatched.